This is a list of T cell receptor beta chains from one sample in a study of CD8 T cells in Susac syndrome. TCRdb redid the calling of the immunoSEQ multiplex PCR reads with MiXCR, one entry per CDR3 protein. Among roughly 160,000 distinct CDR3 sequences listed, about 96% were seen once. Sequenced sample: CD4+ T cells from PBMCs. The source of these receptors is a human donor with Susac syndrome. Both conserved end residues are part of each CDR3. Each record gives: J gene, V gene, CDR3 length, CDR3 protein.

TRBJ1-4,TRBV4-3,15,CASSQDGVPVEKLFF
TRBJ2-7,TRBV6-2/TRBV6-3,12,CASSYKTYEQYF
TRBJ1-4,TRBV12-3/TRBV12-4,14,CASRPPGTGEKLFF
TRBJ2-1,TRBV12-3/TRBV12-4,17,CASSSPPPRTSGIEQFF
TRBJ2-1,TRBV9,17,CASSVDPAEGILNEQFF
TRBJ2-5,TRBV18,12,CASSPGEETQYF
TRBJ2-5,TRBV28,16,CASSLSGGASQETQYF
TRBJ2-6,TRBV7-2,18,CASSDRLGPSSGANVLTF
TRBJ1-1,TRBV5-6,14,CASSLGGTNTEAFF
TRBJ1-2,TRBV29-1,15,CSVWTGWGASYGYTF
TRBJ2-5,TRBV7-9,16,CASSPRTGVAGETQYF
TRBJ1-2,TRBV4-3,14,CASSQHTDGYGYTF
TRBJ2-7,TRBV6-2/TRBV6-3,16,CASSYIRTSGIYEQYF
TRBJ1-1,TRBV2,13,CASSRDVNTEAFF
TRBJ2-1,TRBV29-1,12,CSVGLLHNEQFF
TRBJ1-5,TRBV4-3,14,CASSQEESVGPQHF
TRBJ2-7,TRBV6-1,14,CASTLGGGSDEQYF
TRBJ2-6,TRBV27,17,CASSSLGTGPGANVLTF
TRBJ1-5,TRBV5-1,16,CASSPQGMLDNQPQHF
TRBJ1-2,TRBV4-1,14,CASSPMGQNHGYTF
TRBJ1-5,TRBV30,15,CAWRAGTGFGQPQHF
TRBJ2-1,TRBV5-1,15,CASSPLGRVGNEQFF
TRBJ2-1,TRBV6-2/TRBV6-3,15,CASTSGQGSYNEQFF
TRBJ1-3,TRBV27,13,CASSLEPGNTIYF
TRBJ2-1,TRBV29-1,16,CSVVPDIRSSYNEQFF
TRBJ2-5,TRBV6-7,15,CAGATGRRRQETQYF
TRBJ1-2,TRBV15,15,CATSRAGEGGDGYTF
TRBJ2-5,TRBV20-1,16,CSARDIAAGVEETQYF
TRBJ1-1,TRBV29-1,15,CSVEVSTFTWAEAFF
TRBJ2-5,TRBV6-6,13,CASSYTIQETQYF
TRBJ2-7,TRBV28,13,CASSPLGVYEQYF
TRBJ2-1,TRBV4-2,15,CASSYRDRGLDEQFF
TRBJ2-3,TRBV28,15,CASSTGLLYTDTQYF
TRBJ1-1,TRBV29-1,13,CSATPGTLTEAFF
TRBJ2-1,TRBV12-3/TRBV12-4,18,CASSLEFALAGDANEQFF
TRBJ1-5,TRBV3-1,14,CASSRSGGNQPQHF
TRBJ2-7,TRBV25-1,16,CASSPRTGRGYYEQYF
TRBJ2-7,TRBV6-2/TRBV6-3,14,CASRKTGGSYEQYF
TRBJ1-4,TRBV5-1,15,CASSSGQGRGEKLFF
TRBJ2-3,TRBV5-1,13,CASSLEGTDTQYF
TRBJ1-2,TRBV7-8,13,CASSLGQVESYTF
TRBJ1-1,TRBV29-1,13,CSVLTRMNTEAFF
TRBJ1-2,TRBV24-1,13,CATSDENGVGYTF
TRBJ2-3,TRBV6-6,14,CASRRVDSTDTQYF
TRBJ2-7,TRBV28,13,CASSFGYNYEQYF
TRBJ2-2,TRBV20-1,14,CSARQGTGLGELFF
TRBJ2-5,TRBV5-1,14,CASSSTSGTETQYF
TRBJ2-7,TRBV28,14,CASTLEPGTYEQYF
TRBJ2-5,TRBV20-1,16,CSARPPLAGAPETQYF
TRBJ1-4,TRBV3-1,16,CASSPAGGRSNEKLFF